These 31 T cell receptor beta chains share one sample of origin, sequenced in a study of response to subunit inactivated influenza vaccine. TCRdb redid the calling of the RT-PCR reads with MiXCR, one entry per CDR3 protein. This table has over 150,000 distinct CDR3 sequences, around 10% appearing once. The sequences come from CD8+ T cells sorted from PBMCs, collected around 25 months after vaccination. The receptors were gathered from a man between 50 and 70 years old who received an inactivated influenza vaccine.

There are a few counts of this clonotype. CDR3 in DNA: TGTGCAGCTGGGGACGTAAGCAATCAGCCCCAGCATTTT. Protein product: CAAGDVSNQPQHF. J is TRBJ1-5 and V is TRBV2, with D maybe TRBD1 (5 bases). The CDR3 has 13 amino acids. The V gene's germline CDR1 is SNHLY and CDR2 FYNNEI. The full variable domain, completed using reference TRBV2 and TRBJ1-5, is EPEVTQTPSHQVTQMGQEVILRCVPISNHLYFYWYRQILGQKVEFLVSFYNNEISEKSEIFDDQFSVERPDGSNFTLKIRSTKLEDSAMYFCAAGDVSNQPQHFGDGTRLSIL.

This clonotype was observed a handful of times. DNA for the CDR3: TGCAGTGCTACTGAGAGGAGCTCCTACAATGAGCAGTTCTTC. This translates into CSATERSSYNEQFF. The chain recombines TRBV20-1 with TRBJ2-1; no definite D call. The CDR3 is 14 residues long. The germline CDR1 and CDR2 sequences are DFQATT and SNEGSKA (reference sequence). The germline V and J ends were trimmed by 4 bases and 0 bases, with 10 bases remaining between them.

The J gene is TRBJ2-7, the V gene TRBV4-2; TRBD1 matches 9 bases. V shed 2 bases, J shed 5 bases, and the junction held 4 bases outside the gene matches. The CDR3 length is 14 residues. CDR1 and CDR2 (germline): LGHNA, YNFKEQ. The CDR3: CASSQNRGLDEQYF. DNA of the CDR3: TGTGCCAGCAGCCAAAACAGGGGGCTGGACGAGCAGTACTTC.

The gene calls are TRBV3-1 and TRBJ2-7; 10 bases align to TRBD2. V lost 7 bases and J lost 5; bases outside the gene matches: 5. CDR1 LGHDT and CDR2 YNNKEL come from the germline V gene (reference sequence). CDR3 size: 13 residues. CDR3 sequence (DNA): TGTGCCAGCAAGCCTAGCGGGGGAAACGAGCAGTACTTC. Its protein is CASKPSGGNEQYF.

The J gene is TRBJ2-7, the V gene TRBV7-9; tentatively, D is TRBD1 or TRBD2 (5 bases each). Trimming left V 1 base short and J 7 bases short, with 20 bases between. The germline V gene encodes CDR1 SEHNR and CDR2 FQNEAQ (reference sequence). The CDR3 covers 16 residues. CDR3: CASSLGWQGTLGEQYF. For the CDR3, the DNA is TGTGCCAGCAGCTTAGGATGGCAGGGCACACTAGGGGAGCAGTACTTC.

The CDR3 region is CASSGQDQPQHF. The CDR3, as DNA: TGTGCCAGCAGCGGACAAGATCAGCCCCAGCATTTT. V is TRBV5-6 and J is TRBJ1-5; D possibly corresponds to TRBD1 (5 bases). V lost 4 bases to trimming and J lost 5 bases, with 7 bases between them. The CDR3 is made up of 12 amino acids. Germline V CDR1 and CDR2: SGHDT, YYEEEE.

The rearrangement uses TRBV2 and TRBJ2-5; D possibly corresponds to TRBD2 (7 bases). Germline V gives CDR1 SNHLY, CDR2 FYNNEI. The V end lost 3 bases, the J end lost 4 bases, and 15 bases lay between the germline ends. The CDR3 totals 15 residues. The CDR3 DNA follows: TGTGCCAGCAGTGATGCGGGGGTGGGGGCAGAGACCCAGTACTTC. This gives the protein CASSDAGVGAETQYF.

The chain combines TRBV9 with TRBJ2-4; 13 bases are shared with TRBD2. CDR1 and CDR2 from the germline V gene are SGDLS and YYNGEE. The ends lost 2 bases at V and 3 bases at J; junction bases unmatched: 2. The CDR3 length is 16 residues. The chain's CDR3 is CASSVTSGGGKNIQYF. CDR3 nucleotide sequence: TGTGCCAGCAGCGTTACTAGCGGGGGGGGCAAAAACATTCAGTACTTC.

This clonotype was seen a handful of times. The rearrangement joins TRBV29-1 to TRBJ2-3; D gene ambiguous. Germline V gives CDR1 SQVTM, CDR2 ANQGSEA. This CDR3 comprises 12 residues. V was pared by 5 bases and J by 3 bases, with 9 bases between. For the CDR3, the DNA is TGCAGCGTTTACGCCTCTACAGATACGCAGTATTTT. Its protein product is CSVYASTDTQYF.

This clonotype has more than one count but fewer than ten. CDR3 DNA: TGTGCCAGCAGACCGGACAGCTACTATGGCTACACCTTC. It yields the protein CASRPDSYYGYTF. This sequence joins TRBV27 and TRBJ1-2; tentative D call: TRBD1 (6 bases). The V gene lost 6 bases and the J gene lost 3 bases, with 11 bases spanning the gap. This CDR3 is built from 13 residues. Per the germline V gene, CDR1 is MNHEY and CDR2 is SMNVEV (reference sequence).

The rearrangement links TRBV7-7 to TRBJ2-2; 9 bases are shared with TRBD1. The V gene's germline CDR1 is SSHAT and CDR2 FNYEAQ (reference sequence). V gave up 1 base and J gave up 0 bases; unmatched junction bases: 9. The CDR3 contains 19 residues. The CDR3 protein is CASSLGVPGQGANTGELFF. The CDR3 region has the DNA TGTGCCAGCAGCTTAGGGGTCCCGGGACAGGGAGCGAACACCGGGGAGCTGTTTTTT.

This clonotype was counted only a few times. V and J are TRBV7-6 and TRBJ2-4, with 11 nucleotides matching TRBD1. Germline loops: CDR1 SGHVS, CDR2 FNYEAQ. The CDR3 covers 16 residues. V shed 2 bases and J 8 bases; nucleotides not matched to a gene: 8. In DNA form, the CDR3 reads TGTGCCAGCAGCTTACTACACGGACAGGGGGCTGACATTCAGTACTTC. Translation: CASSLLHGQGADIQYF.

The chain recombines TRBV7-9 with TRBJ1-1; 8 positions agree with TRBD1. Trimming took 5 bases from V and 1 from J; bases not matched to a gene: 6. Germline values: CDR1 SEHNR, CDR2 FQNEAQ (reference sequence). The CDR3 length is 15 residues. CDR3 in amino acids: CASSLTGTGNTEAFF. The DNA for the CDR3 is TGTGCCAGCAGCCTGACCGGGACAGGGAACACTGAAGCTTTCTTT. The entire variable domain, with the rest obtained from reference TRBV7-9 and TRBJ1-1, is as follows: DTGVSQNPRHKITKRGQNVTFRCDPISEHNRLYWYRQTLGQGPEFLTYFQNEAQLEKSRLLSDRFSAERPKGSFSTLEIQRTEQGDSAMYLCASSLTGTGNTEAFFGQGTRLTVV.

This chain connects TRBV25-1 to TRBJ2-1, with TRBD2 matching 12 bases. The V gene end was trimmed by 5 bases and the J gene end by 7 bases; junction bases not matched to a gene: 6. From germline, CDR1 is MGHDK and CDR2 SYGVNS. The CDR3 is made up of 15 amino acids. Written as DNA, the CDR3 is TGTGCCAGCAGTAGGGGACTAGCGGGTGTGAATGAGCAGTTCTTC. It yields the protein CASSRGLAGVNEQFF.

This clonotype was seen many times. V and J are TRBV12-3 or TRBV12-4 and TRBJ2-3; the D gene could be TRBD1 or TRBD2 (5 bases each). V was cut by 3 bases and J by 5 bases, with 12 bases left in between. The CDR3 is made up of 14 amino acids. The CDR3, as DNA: TGTGCCAGCAGTTTCGAGGGGTTGGGAGATACGCAGTATTTT. Protein: CASSFEGLGDTQYF.

The table lists this clonotype with a few counts. This rearrangement joins TRBV6-2 or TRBV6-3 to TRBJ2-7, with TRBD1 matching over 7 bases. Germline CDR1 is MNHEY and CDR2 is SVGEGT. The length of the CDR3 is 14 residues. The ends lost 6 bases at V and 2 bases at J; junction bases unmatched: 7. In nucleotides, the CDR3 is TGTGCCAGCAGAGCCGGGACAGACGCCTACGAGCAGTACTTC. Its protein product is CASRAGTDAYEQYF.

The V and J genes are TRBV6-5 and TRBJ2-3, with TRBD2 identical over 9 bases. The CDR3 extends over 19 amino acids. Germline CDR1 reads MNHEY; CDR2 reads SVGAGI. V trimming: 0 bases; J trimming: 5 bases; junction bases outside the gene matches: 15. The CDR3 is CASSYSGVPGGGAGDTQYF. CDR3 DNA: TGTGCCAGCAGTTACTCTGGCGTCCCGGGCGGGGGGGCCGGAGATACGCAGTATTTT.

This sequence joins TRBV7-9 and TRBJ2-1; no reliable D call. This CDR3 has 13 amino acids. The germline V and J ends were trimmed by 2 bases and 9 bases, with 11 bases remaining between them. CDR1 is SEHNR, CDR2 FQNEAQ, per germline (reference sequence). In DNA form, the CDR3 reads TGTGCCAGCAGCTTATCTCCCCCCGGTGAGCAGTTCTTC. Protein product: CASSLSPPGEQFF.

This clonotype was counted between two and nine times. The gene calls are TRBV12-3 or TRBV12-4 and TRBJ2-1; D not certain. V gave up 2 bases and J gave up 3 bases, with 8 bases separating them. This CDR3 comprises 14 residues. The CDR3 loop is CASSLSQDYNEQFF. CDR3 DNA sequence: TGTGCCAGCAGTTTAAGTCAAGACTACAATGAGCAGTTCTTC.

This clonotype has only a few counts. The gene calls are TRBV2 and TRBJ2-3; D perhaps matches TRBD2 (6 bases). This CDR3 is 17 amino acids long. Germline V gene data show CDR1 as SNHLY and CDR2 as FYNNEI. V dropped 2 bases and J dropped 0 bases, with 15 bases sitting between them. CDR3 DNA: TGTGCCAGCAGTGAACCCCTAGCGCAAGCTAGCACAGATACGCAGTATTTT. Translating gives CASSEPLAQASTDTQYF.

This clonotype turned up a few times. V usage is TRBV2 and J usage is TRBJ2-7, with D perhaps TRBD1 (5 bases). Germline V gives CDR1 SNHLY, CDR2 FYNNEI. The CDR3 totals 15 residues. V was trimmed by 0 bases and J by 2 bases, leaving 11 bases between them. The CDR3 loop reads CASSEASGLAYEQYF. The CDR3 DNA reads as TGTGCCAGCAGTGAAGCATCAGGGCTGGCCTACGAGCAGTACTTC. Full variable domain (rest looked up from reference TRBV2 and TRBJ2-7): EPEVTQTPSHQVTQMGQEVILRCVPISNHLYFYWYRQILGQKVEFLVSFYNNEISEKSEIFDDQFSVERPDGSNFTLKIRSTKLEDSAMYFCASSEASGLAYEQYFGPGTRLTVT.

This clonotype has more than one count but fewer than ten. The chain is built from TRBV6-2 or TRBV6-3 and TRBJ2-2; TRBD1 matches 8 bases. Germline-derived CDR1 and CDR2 are MNHEY and SVGEGT. The CDR3 has 14 residues. Unmatched junction bases numbered 2, after V lost 4 bases and J lost 4 bases. CDR3 coding DNA: TGTGCCAGCAGTTGGACAGGGTTCACCGGGGAGCTGTTTTTT. Translated, it gives CASSWTGFTGELFF.

The rearrangement links TRBV7-9 to TRBJ1-2, with D hard to call. This CDR3 region has 13 residues. From germline, CDR1 is SEHNR and CDR2 FQNEAQ (reference sequence). The V end lost 0 bases, the J end lost 8 bases, and 10 bases lay between the germline ends. The CDR3 region is CASSLAAGNGYTF. The CDR3 coding sequence is TGTGCCAGCAGCTTAGCCGCGGGAAACGGCTACACCTTC.

This clonotype was detected ten times or more. V gene TRBV20-1 combines with J gene TRBJ2-7; D may be TRBD1 (6 bases). CDR1 is DFQATT, CDR2 SNEGSKA, per germline (reference sequence). The length of the CDR3 is 16 residues. Trimming cost V 1 base and J 4 bases, with 20 bases left between them. CDR3 sequence reads: CSARVNHRERGYEQYF. Here the CDR3 DNA reads TGCAGTGCTAGAGTTAACCACAGGGAGCGTGGGTACGAGCAGTACTTC.

The gene calls are TRBV6-1 and TRBJ2-7; 9 nucleotides match TRBD1. CDR1 is MNHNS and CDR2 is SASEGT in the germline V gene. The V gene end was trimmed by 3 bases and the J gene end by 6 bases; junction bases not matched to a gene: 12. The CDR3 covers 16 residues. In DNA form, the CDR3 reads TGTGCCAGCAGTGATACCTGGGACAGGGCGGGCCTCGAGCAGTACTTC. Its protein product is CASSDTWDRAGLEQYF.

In its sample, this clonotype was seen a few times. The chain uses TRBV6-1 and TRBJ2-5; TRBD1 matches at 8 bases. This CDR3 has 16 amino acids. V was clipped by 6 bases and J by 5 bases; unmatched bases: 14. Germline CDR1 reads MNHNS; CDR2 reads SASEGT. The CDR3 DNA reads TGTGCCAGCAGCACAGCCCCAGGGGGCGCCGACGAGACCCAGTACTTC. Translating gives CASSTAPGGADETQYF.

The chain combines TRBV7-2 with TRBJ2-5; 8 positions match TRBD2. In germline, CDR1 is SGHTA, CDR2 FQGNSA. CDR3 length: 15 amino acids. The junction had 6 bases not matched to a gene; V was cut back by 5 bases and J by 1 base. CDR3 sequence (DNA): TGTGCCAGCAGCCGGGGGGGCGGGTTCCAAGAGACCCAGTACTTC. Its translation is CASSRGGGFQETQYF.

J is TRBJ2-3 and V is TRBV27; 13 nucleotides match TRBD2. The CDR3 is made up of 17 amino acids. V shed 3 bases, J shed 6 bases, and the junction held 9 bases outside the gene matches. Per germline, CDR1 MNHEY and CDR2 SMNVEV (reference sequence). Here the CDR3 DNA reads TGTGCCAGCAGTTTGTCGATGGGACTAGCGGGATGGGATACGCAGTATTTT. Protein sequence: CASSLSMGLAGWDTQYF.

This clonotype was counted ten times or more. The chain recombines TRBV2 with TRBJ2-7; 11 bases align to TRBD2. This CDR3 contains 14 residues. Germline CDR1 SNHLY, CDR2 FYNNEI. V was clipped by 6 bases and J by 6 bases; unmatched bases: 7. The CDR3 loop is CASRTSGGPLEQYF. Here the CDR3 DNA reads TGTGCCAGCAGAACTAGCGGGGGACCCCTCGAGCAGTACTTC.

The V call is TRBV7-9, the J call TRBJ2-3, with 8 nucleotides matching TRBD1. Germline lookup yields CDR1 SEHNR and CDR2 FQNEAQ (reference sequence). Trimming removed 1 base from V and 2 bases from J; junction bases left unmatched: 5. This CDR3 spans 16 amino acids. DNA for the CDR3: TGTGCCAGCAGCTTAGGCCAGGGGGCCCTCACAGATACGCAGTATTTT. This translates into CASSLGQGALTDTQYF. The variable domain in full, with the rest retrieved from reference TRBV7-9 and TRBJ2-3, is DTGVSQNPRHKITKRGQNVTFRCDPISEHNRLYWYRQTLGQGPEFLTYFQNEAQLEKSRLLSDRFSAERPKGSFSTLEIQRTEQGDSAMYLCASSLGQGALTDTQYFGPGTRLTVL.

The chain is built from TRBV12-5 and TRBJ2-2; 7 nucleotides line up with TRBD2. The V segment lost 1 base and the J segment 5 bases; nucleotides outside the gene matches: 4. CDR3 length equals 15 residues. The V gene's germline CDR1 is LGHNT and CDR2 FRNRAP. CDR3 sequence reads: CASGLGISGTGELFF. The CDR3 DNA follows: TGTGCTAGTGGTTTGGGTATTAGCGGGACCGGGGAGCTGTTTTTT.